This T cell receptor (beta chain) was found in a study of blood T cell repertoires in COVID-19. Study summary: COVID-19 samples, acute and convalescent, were from the United States, Italy and Spain. In each case, the material was cDNA or gDNA derived from T cells, B-cell-depleted T cells, or PBMCs.

With respect to this clone: Other nucleotide sequences from this sample produce the same CDR3.

Germline-derived CDR1 and CDR2 are SGHRS and YFSETQ. The CDR3 loop spans 14 amino acids. J lost 2 bases, V lost 4 bases, and 3 bases had no gene match. Original methodology: How many nucleated cells were present was estimated from reference gene primer amplification. Produced via immunoSEQ multiplex PCR; TCRdb's table is partial and in-frame only. The D gene and trimming were derived from the DNA, and the V and J assignments and clone size from that table. The sample consists of 80,000 to 100,000 clones, 75% to 90% of them appearing once. Input material: peripheral blood. This receptor was identified in a woman between 65 and 79 years old with acute or convalescent COVID-19. The chain uses TRBV5-1 and TRBJ1-2; 9 positions agree with TRBD1. The CDR3 coding sequence is TGCGCCAGCAGCCTCGGACAGGGGAACTATGGCTACACCTTC. Residues: CASSLGQGNYGYTF.